The 3 T cell receptor beta chains below all came from one sample that was sequenced in a study of response to subunit inactivated influenza vaccine (dated by TCRdb to the late 2010s). The library was prepared using RT-PCR. The sequencer was an Illumina HiSeq 2500. The raw public reads went through TCRdb reprocessing: fastp at Q25, MiXCR clone calling, in-frame beta chains kept. Identical CDR3 proteins give one entry, which carries the most common genes and DNA. A total of hundreds of thousands of distinct CDR3 sequences appear in this sample, approximately 7.7% of them only once. The top ten clones comprise 10% to 15% of the sample. The sample in question was PBMCs from blood, obtained less than 30 months after vaccination. The receptor source for this set is a man aged 45 to 75 who received an inactivated influenza vaccine. Donor details come from another sample of the same person, matched by shared clones.

Only a few counts were recorded for this clonotype. This sequence joins TRBV7-2 and TRBJ2-1; 15 positions agree with TRBD2. V gave up 3 bases and J gave up 4 bases; unmatched junction bases: 4. The CDR3 totals 17 residues. Germline CDR1 is SGHTA and CDR2 is FQGNSA. Here the CDR3 reads CASSLGLAGGGYNEQFF. CDR3 sequence (DNA): TGTGCCAGCAGCTTGGGACTAGCGGGGGGAGGATACAATGAGCAGTTCTTC.

This clonotype showed up just a few times. This rearrangement joins TRBV5-6 to TRBJ2-5, with D perhaps matching TRBD1 or TRBD2 (5 bases each). The V gene's germline CDR1 is SGHDT and CDR2 YYEEEE. V lost 4 bases and J lost 2, with 27 bases in between. The CDR3 covers 19 residues. The CDR3 nucleotides read TGTGCCAGCAGCGGTGGGACGGCAGCCTCCCTCTCTATTCAAGAGACCCAGTACTTC. Protein product: CASSGGTAASLSIQETQYF.

This clonotype was seen a handful of times. The V call is TRBV20-1, the J call TRBJ2-1, with 10 bases aligning to TRBD1. The CDR3 spans 15 residues. In germline, CDR1 is DFQATT, CDR2 SNEGSKA (reference sequence). J was trimmed by 4 bases and V by 4 bases; bases with no gene match: 7. CDR3 sequence (DNA): TGCAGTGCTAACGACAGGGGGCGACCTTACAATGAGCAGTTCTTC. It codes for CSANDRGRPYNEQFF.